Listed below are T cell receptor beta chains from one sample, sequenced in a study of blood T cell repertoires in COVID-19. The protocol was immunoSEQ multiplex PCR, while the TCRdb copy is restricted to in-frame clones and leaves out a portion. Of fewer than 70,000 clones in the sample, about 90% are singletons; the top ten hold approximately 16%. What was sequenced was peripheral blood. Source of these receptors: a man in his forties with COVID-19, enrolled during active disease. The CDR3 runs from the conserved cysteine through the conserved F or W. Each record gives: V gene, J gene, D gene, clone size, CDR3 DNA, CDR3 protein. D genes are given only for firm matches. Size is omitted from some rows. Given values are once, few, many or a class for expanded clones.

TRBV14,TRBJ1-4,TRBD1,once,TGTGCCAGCAGCCGGACAGGGGGTAATGAAAAACTGTTTTTT,CASSRTGGNEKLFF
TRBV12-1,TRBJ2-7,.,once,TGTGCCAGCAGCCGGGGACAGGATCTCTCCTACGAGCAGTACTTC,CASSRGQDLSYEQYF
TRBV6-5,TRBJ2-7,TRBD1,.,TGTGCCAGCAGTTACCTACAGGGGAACTCCTACGAGCAGTACTTC,CASSYLQGNSYEQYF
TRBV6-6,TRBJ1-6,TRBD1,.,TGTGCCAGCAGTTACAAGGGGGCGCGGGATAATTCACCCCTCCACTTT,CASSYKGARDNSPLHF
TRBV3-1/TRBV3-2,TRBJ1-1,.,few,TGTGCCAGCAGCTCCGACAGTAGGAACACTGAAGCTTTCTTT,CASSSDSRNTEAFF
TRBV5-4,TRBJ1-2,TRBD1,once,TGTGCCAGCAGTCCGGGACAGGGGGCGCGCGGCTACACCTTC,CASSPGQGARGYTF
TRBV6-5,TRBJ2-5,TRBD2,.,TGTGCCAGCAAACCCCTAGCGGGGGGGCTCCAGACCCAGTACTTC,CASKPLAGGLQTQYF
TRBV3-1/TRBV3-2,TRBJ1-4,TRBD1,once,TGTGCCAGCAGCCCGGGACAGGGAGGGGAAAAACTGTTTTTT,CASSPGQGGEKLFF
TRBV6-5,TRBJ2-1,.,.,TGTGCCAGCGGACTCTCCGGGAATGAGCAGTTCTTC,CASGLSGNEQFF
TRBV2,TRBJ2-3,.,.,TGTGCCAGCAGTGAAGATAGCCCGGGGGTAGGAGATACGCAGTATTTT,CASSEDSPGVGDTQYF
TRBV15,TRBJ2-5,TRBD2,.,TGTGCCACCAGCGCCAGGGTAGCGGGGGCACAAGAGACCCAGTACTTC,CATSARVAGAQETQYF
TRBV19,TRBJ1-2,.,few,TGTGCCAGTAGTCAGGGCACCCACTATGGCTACACCTTC,CASSQGTHYGYTF
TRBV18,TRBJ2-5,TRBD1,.,TGTGCCAGCTCACGAATCTCCGGGACAGGGGAAGAGACCCAGTACTTC,CASSRISGTGEETQYF
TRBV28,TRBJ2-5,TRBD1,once,TGTGCCAGCAGGCTACAGGGGTCTGGAGAGACCCAGTACTTC,CASRLQGSGETQYF
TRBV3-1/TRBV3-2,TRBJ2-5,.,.,TGTGCCAGCAGCCAAGGACTAGGGGAGACCCAGTACTTC,CASSQGLGETQYF
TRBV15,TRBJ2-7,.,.,TGTGCCACCAGCAGAGACAGGGAAGGAGAGCAGTACTTC,CATSRDREGEQYF
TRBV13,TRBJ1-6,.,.,TGTGCCAGCAGCTTCTCCGTTGGGCAGTCACCCCTCCACTTT,CASSFSVGQSPLHF
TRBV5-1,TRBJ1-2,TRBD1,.,TGCGCCAGCAGCTCACCGACAGGGTCTAACTATGGCTACACCTTC,CASSSPTGSNYGYTF
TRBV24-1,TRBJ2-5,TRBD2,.,TGTGCCACCAGTGATAGTGGGACTAGCGGGGAGACCCAGTACTTC,CATSDSGTSGETQYF
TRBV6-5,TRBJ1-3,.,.,TGTGCCACGACAGGAAACACCATATATTTT,CATTGNTIYF
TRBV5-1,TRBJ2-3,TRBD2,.,TGCGCCAGCAGCTTGGGCACTAGCGGGGTAGCAGATACGCAGTATTTT,CASSLGTSGVADTQYF
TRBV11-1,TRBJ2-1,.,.,TGTGCCAGCAGCTTGTCACAGGTGGGCCACAATGAGCAGTTCTTC,CASSLSQVGHNEQFF
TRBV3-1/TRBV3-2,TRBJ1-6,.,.,TGTGCCAGCAGGCTAAGCTCCTATAATTCACCCCTCCACTTT,CASRLSSYNSPLHF
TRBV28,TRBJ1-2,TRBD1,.,TGTGCCAGCAGCGAAGTGACAGGGGACCGCTTAGTTGGCTACACCTTC,CASSEVTGDRLVGYTF
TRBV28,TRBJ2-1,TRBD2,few,TGTGCCAGCAGTTTGACTAGCGGGGGGGCGCATCCTATGGGGCAGTTCTTC,CASSLTSGGAHPMGQFF
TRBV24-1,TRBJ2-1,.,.,TGTGCCACCAGTGATTTTTTAGGGGTGCAGTTCTTC,CATSDFLGVQFF
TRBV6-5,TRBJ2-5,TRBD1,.,TGTGCCAGCAGTTCCGGGACAGTGGAGACCCAGTACTTC,CASSSGTVETQYF
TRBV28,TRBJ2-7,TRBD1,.,TGTGCCAGCACCTCAGGGGGACGTCCCTACGAGCAGTACTTC,CASTSGGRPYEQYF
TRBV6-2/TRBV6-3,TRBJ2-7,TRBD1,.,TGTGCCAGCAGTTACCTATTTAACCGGGACAGGGATTACCACGAGCAGTACTTC,CASSYLFNRDRDYHEQYF
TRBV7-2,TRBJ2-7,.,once,TGTGCCAGCAGCTTCGCCTACGAGCAGTACTTC,CASSFAYEQYF
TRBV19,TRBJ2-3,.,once,TGTGCCAGTAGTCTCTGGACAGACAGCACAGATACGCAGTATTTT,CASSLWTDSTDTQYF
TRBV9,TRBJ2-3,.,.,TGTGCCAGCAGCGTAGTACAGAGCACAGATACGCAGTATTTT,CASSVVQSTDTQYF
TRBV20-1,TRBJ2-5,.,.,TGCAGTGCCAGTCTCAGGGAGACCCAGTACTTC,CSASLRETQYF